These T cell receptor beta chains were read from a single sample in a study of CD8 T cells in ankylosing spondylitis. TCRdb re-called the 5' RACE reads through MiXCR, storing one row per CDR3 protein. The table has around 250,000 distinct CDR3 sequences, approximately 30% seen once. The specimen was blood, either unsorted or a sorted T cell fraction (not recorded which). All receptors derive from a male donor with ankylosing spondylitis or in good health (not recorded which). CDR3s include the opening cysteine and the closing phenylalanine or tryptophan. The D gene is left open where the match is weak. Size is omitted from some rows. Given values are once, few, many or a class for expanded clones.

v_gene: TRBV5-6; abundance: NA; d_gene: NA; j_gene: TRBJ2-1; CDR3nt: TGTGCCGGCAGCTTGTACGATGAGCAGTTCTTC; CDR3aa: CAGSLYDEQFF
v_gene: TRBV29-1; abundance: NA; d_gene: NA; j_gene: TRBJ1-2; CDR3nt: TGCAGCGTTGGCCAAAATGGCTACACCTTC; CDR3aa: CSVGQNGYTF
v_gene: TRBV21-1; abundance: NA; d_gene: NA; j_gene: TRBJ2-7; CDR3nt: TGTGCCAGCAGCAAATGGGCGGGCTCCGTCTACGAGCAGTACTTC; CDR3aa: CASSKWAGSVYEQYF
v_gene: TRBV6-1; abundance: NA; d_gene: NA; j_gene: TRBJ2-7; CDR3nt: TGTGCCAGCAGCTCCGCAGGGTTCTCCTACGAGCAGTACTTC; CDR3aa: CASSSAGFSYEQYF
v_gene: TRBV6-5; abundance: NA; d_gene: TRBD1; j_gene: TRBJ1-2; CDR3nt: TGTGCCAGCAGTTACTCGCAGGGGGCCTATGGCTACACCTTC; CDR3aa: CASSYSQGAYGYTF
v_gene: TRBV6-6; abundance: few; d_gene: NA; j_gene: TRBJ2-7; CDR3nt: TGTGCCACAAACTCGGGAAACTCCTACGAGCAGTACTTC; CDR3aa: CATNSGNSYEQYF
v_gene: TRBV20-1; abundance: NA; d_gene: TRBD1; j_gene: TRBJ2-1; CDR3nt: TGCAGTGCCCGGACAGGGACCTACAATGAGCAGTTCTTC; CDR3aa: CSARTGTYNEQFF
v_gene: TRBV21-1; abundance: NA; d_gene: NA; j_gene: TRBJ1-2; CDR3nt: TGTGCCAGCAGCAAAGAGGGTCAGGGCCTGCCTCCCAACTATGGCTACACCTTC; CDR3aa: CASSKEGQGLPPNYGYTF
v_gene: TRBV6-1; abundance: few; d_gene: NA; j_gene: TRBJ2-1; CDR3nt: TGTGCCAGCACCCTCGTCCTCACGGGTGAGCAGTTCTTC; CDR3aa: CASTLVLTGEQFF
v_gene: TRBV18; abundance: NA; d_gene: NA; j_gene: TRBJ1-5; CDR3nt: TGTGCCAGCTCACAAGGTGGAGGGGGCAATCAGCCCCAGCATTTT; CDR3aa: CASSQGGGGNQPQHF
v_gene: TRBV20-1; abundance: NA; d_gene: TRBD2; j_gene: TRBJ2-3; CDR3nt: TGCAGTGCTAGAGATGGACTAGGAAGGGCAGATACGCAGTATTTT; CDR3aa: CSARDGLGRADTQYF
v_gene: TRBV12-3/TRBV12-4; abundance: NA; d_gene: TRBD2; j_gene: TRBJ2-3; CDR3nt: TGTGCCAGCAGTTCGCGACTAGCAGAAGGCACAGATACGCAGTATTTT; CDR3aa: CASSSRLAEGTDTQYF
v_gene: TRBV4-2; abundance: few; d_gene: TRBD2; j_gene: TRBJ2-1; CDR3nt: TGTGCCAGCAGCCAAGCGGGGGGGCCAAATGAGCAGTTCTTC; CDR3aa: CASSQAGGPNEQFF
v_gene: TRBV15; abundance: NA; d_gene: NA; j_gene: TRBJ1-5; CDR3nt: TGTGCCACCAGCAGAGATGAATACGAGCCCCAGCATTTT; CDR3aa: CATSRDEYEPQHF
v_gene: TRBV20-1; abundance: NA; d_gene: TRBD2; j_gene: TRBJ2-3; CDR3nt: TGCAGTGCGCGTAGCGGGGGGTCCGATACGCAGTATTTT; CDR3aa: CSARSGGSDTQYF
v_gene: TRBV5-1; abundance: NA; d_gene: NA; j_gene: TRBJ2-6; CDR3nt: TGCGCCAGCAGCTTGGGTTTGAGAAGCTCTGGGGCCAACGTCCTGACTTTC; CDR3aa: CASSLGLRSSGANVLTF
v_gene: TRBV18; abundance: few; d_gene: TRBD1; j_gene: TRBJ1-1; CDR3nt: TGTGCCAGCTCACCTGACAGGGGGGACACTGAAGCTTTCTTT; CDR3aa: CASSPDRGDTEAFF
v_gene: TRBV6-1; abundance: NA; d_gene: TRBD2; j_gene: TRBJ2-5; CDR3nt: TGTGCCAGCAGTGCCCGGACTAGCGGGGCCCAAGAGACCCAGTACTTC; CDR3aa: CASSARTSGAQETQYF
v_gene: TRBV28; abundance: once; d_gene: NA; j_gene: TRBJ2-3; CDR3nt: TGTGCCAGCAGTTTAGCGGGGGCATCAGATACGCAGTATTTT; CDR3aa: CASSLAGASDTQYF
v_gene: TRBV12-3/TRBV12-4; abundance: NA; d_gene: NA; j_gene: TRBJ1-1; CDR3nt: TGTGCCAGCAGTCCACCGCCCGGAAAGTTCAGGGGCTGGAACACTGAAGCTTTCTTT; CDR3aa: CASSPPPGKFRGWNTEAFF
v_gene: TRBV12-3/TRBV12-4; abundance: NA; d_gene: NA; j_gene: TRBJ1-1; CDR3nt: TGTGCCAGCAGTTCGCGCAGTGAAGCTTTCTTT; CDR3aa: CASSSRSEAFF
v_gene: TRBV29-1; abundance: many; d_gene: NA; j_gene: TRBJ2-3; CDR3nt: TGCAGCGTCAGGACAGATACGCAGTATTTT; CDR3aa: CSVRTDTQYF
v_gene: TRBV4-1; abundance: few; d_gene: NA; j_gene: TRBJ1-3; CDR3nt: TGCGCCAGCAGCCAAGATGGGACGCGCTCTGGAAACACCATATATTTT; CDR3aa: CASSQDGTRSGNTIYF
v_gene: TRBV27; abundance: once; d_gene: NA; j_gene: TRBJ2-3; CDR3nt: TGTGCCAGCAGTTTATGGGACGGCCGTAGCACAGATACGCAGTATTTT; CDR3aa: CASSLWDGRSTDTQYF
v_gene: TRBV27; abundance: few; d_gene: NA; j_gene: TRBJ2-3; CDR3nt: TGTGCCAGCAGTTTAGAGGGGAGGCTAAACACAGATACGCAGTATTTT; CDR3aa: CASSLEGRLNTDTQYF
v_gene: TRBV20-1; abundance: NA; d_gene: NA; j_gene: TRBJ1-2; CDR3nt: TGCAGTGCTAGCGCTCATTGGGCCTACGGCTACACCTTC; CDR3aa: CSASAHWAYGYTF
v_gene: TRBV11-2; abundance: few; d_gene: TRBD1; j_gene: TRBJ2-1; CDR3nt: TGTGCCAGCAGCTTAGGGGGACAGGGAAATGAGCAGTTCTTC; CDR3aa: CASSLGGQGNEQFF
v_gene: TRBV6-4; abundance: many; d_gene: NA; j_gene: TRBJ1-1; CDR3nt: TGTGCCAGCAGCCTGGACAGGAACACTGAAGCTTTCTTT; CDR3aa: CASSLDRNTEAFF
v_gene: TRBV20-1; abundance: NA; d_gene: NA; j_gene: TRBJ2-5; CDR3nt: TGCAGTGCTAGAGCCGGGACTCGAGAAGAGACCCAGTACTTC; CDR3aa: CSARAGTREETQYF
v_gene: TRBV7-3; abundance: NA; d_gene: NA; j_gene: TRBJ1-2; CDR3nt: TGTGCCAGCAGCTTATCCGGGGGCGATGATTATGGCTACACCTTC; CDR3aa: CASSLSGGDDYGYTF
v_gene: TRBV25-1; abundance: NA; d_gene: NA; j_gene: TRBJ2-2; CDR3nt: TGTGCCAGCAGTGTGTTTTCAAACACCGGGGAGCTGTTTTTT; CDR3aa: CASSVFSNTGELFF
v_gene: TRBV10-3; abundance: few; d_gene: NA; j_gene: TRBJ2-3; CDR3nt: TGTGCCATCAGTGAGTCCCCTCAGGGAGATACGCAGTATTTT; CDR3aa: CAISESPQGDTQYF
v_gene: TRBV12-3/TRBV12-4; abundance: NA; d_gene: TRBD2; j_gene: TRBJ2-1; CDR3nt: TGTGCCAGCAGTTTAGTGTGGCTAGCGGGGGGCTACAATGAGCAGTTCTTC; CDR3aa: CASSLVWLAGGYNEQFF
v_gene: TRBV12-3/TRBV12-4; abundance: once; d_gene: NA; j_gene: TRBJ2-7; CDR3nt: TGTGCCAGCAGTTTTTTCGGACTTTACGAGCAGTACTTC; CDR3aa: CASSFFGLYEQYF
v_gene: TRBV20-1; abundance: few; d_gene: TRBD1; j_gene: TRBJ2-7; CDR3nt: TGCAGTGCTAGTGGGCAGGGGGCTCGCACGAACGAGCAGTACTTC; CDR3aa: CSASGQGARTNEQYF
v_gene: TRBV2; abundance: NA; d_gene: NA; j_gene: TRBJ1-1; CDR3nt: TGTGCCAGCAGTGAAGCGGGGGTGGGGGCGCCGCACACTGAAGCTTTCTTT; CDR3aa: CASSEAGVGAPHTEAFF
v_gene: TRBV7-9; abundance: NA; d_gene: TRBD1; j_gene: TRBJ2-2; CDR3nt: TGTGCCTACTCACCCGGACAGGGGGCGAGCACCGGGGAGCTGTTTTTT; CDR3aa: CAYSPGQGASTGELFF
v_gene: TRBV7-9; abundance: NA; d_gene: NA; j_gene: TRBJ2-3; CDR3nt: TGTGCCAGCAGCTCCCCGTTTTCAGATACGCAGTATTTT; CDR3aa: CASSSPFSDTQYF
v_gene: TRBV15; abundance: NA; d_gene: NA; j_gene: TRBJ1-2; CDR3nt: TGTGCCACCAGCACCGGGATTCTCGGTGGCTACACCTTC; CDR3aa: CATSTGILGGYTF
v_gene: TRBV6-1; abundance: few; d_gene: NA; j_gene: TRBJ2-1; CDR3nt: TGTGCCAGCACCACCCCCGGACTGGATGAGCAGTTCTTC; CDR3aa: CASTTPGLDEQFF
v_gene: TRBV7-3; abundance: NA; d_gene: TRBD1; j_gene: TRBJ2-3; CDR3nt: TGTGCCAGCAGCTTAACTACCACGGACAGGGAGGTGATAGATACGCAGTATTTT; CDR3aa: CASSLTTTDREVIDTQYF
v_gene: TRBV5-5; abundance: few; d_gene: NA; j_gene: TRBJ2-1; CDR3nt: TGTGCCAGCAGCTCCTCATGGGATGAGCAGTTCTTC; CDR3aa: CASSSSWDEQFF
v_gene: TRBV12-3/TRBV12-4; abundance: NA; d_gene: NA; j_gene: TRBJ2-1; CDR3nt: TGTGCCAGCATCAACAGGGAGTACAATGAGCAGTTCTTC; CDR3aa: CASINREYNEQFF
v_gene: TRBV10-1; abundance: few; d_gene: TRBD1; j_gene: TRBJ2-7; CDR3nt: TGCGTTCCAGTGTTACAGAAGGGGGCCCCTCGCGAGCAGCACTTC; CDR3aa: CVPVLQKGAPREQHF
v_gene: TRBV12-3/TRBV12-4; abundance: NA; d_gene: NA; j_gene: TRBJ2-3; CDR3nt: TGTGCCAGCAGATATACTTCACGAGGCACAGATACGCAGTATTTT; CDR3aa: CASRYTSRGTDTQYF
v_gene: TRBV12-3/TRBV12-4; abundance: few; d_gene: TRBD1; j_gene: TRBJ1-3; CDR3nt: TGTGCCACTGGGGACAGTGCCTCTGGAAACACCATATATTTT; CDR3aa: CATGDSASGNTIYF
v_gene: TRBV20-1; abundance: many; d_gene: NA; j_gene: TRBJ2-5; CDR3nt: TGCAGTCCAGGGCCCCGGACGACGAATTTGGAGACCCAGTACTTC; CDR3aa: CSPGPRTTNLETQYF
v_gene: TRBV6-1; abundance: many; d_gene: TRBD1; j_gene: TRBJ1-2; CDR3nt: TGTGCCAGCAGACCTGACAGGGATGGCGGCTACACCTTC; CDR3aa: CASRPDRDGGYTF
v_gene: TRBV9; abundance: NA; d_gene: TRBD2; j_gene: TRBJ2-3; CDR3nt: TGTGCCAGCAGCTTCGGACTAGCGGGGGGGCAAATCCCAGATACGCAGTATTTT; CDR3aa: CASSFGLAGGQIPDTQYF
v_gene: TRBV11-1; abundance: NA; d_gene: NA; j_gene: TRBJ2-3; CDR3nt: TGTGCCAGCAGCTTAGAAGGCCCAGATACGCAGTATTTT; CDR3aa: CASSLEGPDTQYF
v_gene: TRBV28; abundance: once; d_gene: NA; j_gene: TRBJ1-2; CDR3nt: TGTGCCAGCAGTCTCATTGGGTATGGCTACACCTTC; CDR3aa: CASSLIGYGYTF
v_gene: TRBV5-1; abundance: NA; d_gene: NA; j_gene: TRBJ2-2; CDR3nt: TGCGCCAGCAGCTTCATGGAATCGAACACCGGGGAGCTGTTTTTT; CDR3aa: CASSFMESNTGELFF
v_gene: TRBV9; abundance: NA; d_gene: TRBD1; j_gene: TRBJ1-1; CDR3nt: TGTGCCAGCAGCGCCGACAGGGGCACTGAAGCTTTCTTT; CDR3aa: CASSADRGTEAFF